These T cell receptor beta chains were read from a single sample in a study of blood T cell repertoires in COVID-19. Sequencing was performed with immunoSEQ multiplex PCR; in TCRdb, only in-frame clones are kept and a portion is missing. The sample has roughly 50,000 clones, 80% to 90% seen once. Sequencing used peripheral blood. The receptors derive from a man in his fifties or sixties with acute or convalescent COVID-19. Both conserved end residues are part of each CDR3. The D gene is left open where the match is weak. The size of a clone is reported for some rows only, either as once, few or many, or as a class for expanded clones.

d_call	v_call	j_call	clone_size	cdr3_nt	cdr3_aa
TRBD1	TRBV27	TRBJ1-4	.	TGTGCCAGCAGTTCCCGACAGGGAGCCTGGGAAAAACTGTTTTTT	CASSSRQGAWEKLFF
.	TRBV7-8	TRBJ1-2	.	TGTGCCAGCAGCTTAGGCGGGGAATTCTATGGCTACACCTTC	CASSLGGEFYGYTF
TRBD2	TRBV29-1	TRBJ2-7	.	TGCAGCGTTGCGGGGGGATTTAGCGGGAGGGTGGAAGAGCAGTACTTC	CSVAGGFSGRVEEQYF
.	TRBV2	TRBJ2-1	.	TGTGCCAGCAGTGGGGAGGAGCCGACCTACAATGAGCAGTTCTTC	CASSGEEPTYNEQFF
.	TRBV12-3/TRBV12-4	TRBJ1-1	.	TGTGCCAGCAGTTTATCGCAGTACACTGAAGCTTTCTTT	CASSLSQYTEAFF
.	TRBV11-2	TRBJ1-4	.	TGTGCCAGCAGCCTGGGACAAGGTGGAGCAACTAATGAAAAACTGTTTTTT	CASSLGQGGATNEKLFF
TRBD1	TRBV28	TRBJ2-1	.	TGTGCCAGCAGTTCCTCCGGGACAGGGGGAGGGCATGAGCAGTTCTTC	CASSSSGTGGGHEQFF
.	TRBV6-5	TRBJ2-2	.	TGTGCCAGCCCTAAAAGTGCGAACACCGGGGAGCTGTTTTTT	CASPKSANTGELFF
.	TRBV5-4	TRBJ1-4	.	TGTGCCAGCAGCTTGTGGGGGGAGGCAACTAATGAAAAACTGTTTTTT	CASSLWGEATNEKLFF
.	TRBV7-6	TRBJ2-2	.	TGTGCCAGCAGCAGCGAAACAGGGAACACCGGGGAGCTGTTTTTT	CASSSETGNTGELFF
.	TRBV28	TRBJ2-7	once	TGTGCCAGCAGTTTACCTCGGGGCTCCTACGAGCAGTACTTC	CASSLPRGSYEQYF
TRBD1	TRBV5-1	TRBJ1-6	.	TGCGCCAGTCAAGACAGGGATAATTCACCCCTCCACTTT	CASQDRDNSPLHF
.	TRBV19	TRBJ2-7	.	TGTGCCACCTCCGATCCCGGGTCGGCTAGCTTAACTTACGAGCAGTACTTC	CATSDPGSASLTYEQYF
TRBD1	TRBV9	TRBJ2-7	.	TGTGCCAGCAGCGTAGCGGTTGGACAGGCCTACGAGCAGTACTTC	CASSVAVGQAYEQYF
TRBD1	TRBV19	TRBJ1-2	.	TGTGCCAGTAGTAAATCCGGGACAGGGTTCGGCTACACCTTC	CASSKSGTGFGYTF
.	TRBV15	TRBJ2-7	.	TGTGCCACCAGCAGAGATCGTTTTCGCAGAGGGCCCTACGAGCAGTACTTC	CATSRDRFRRGPYEQYF
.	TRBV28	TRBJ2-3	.	TGTGCCAGCAGTACGACCGCTCGGGGAACAGATACGCAGTATTTT	CASSTTARGTDTQYF
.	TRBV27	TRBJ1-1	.	TGTGCCAGTCGCAGGGGTCCTGAAGCTTTCTTT	CASRRGPEAFF
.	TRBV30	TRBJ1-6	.	TGTGCCTCCCGGGACTATAATTCACCCCTCCACTTT	CASRDYNSPLHF
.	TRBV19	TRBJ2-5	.	TGTGCCAGTAACCCGGGGAGACAAGAGACCCAGTACTTC	CASNPGRQETQYF
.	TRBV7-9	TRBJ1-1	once	TGTGCCAGCAGCCCTGGCAGGGACACTGAAGCTTTCTTT	CASSPGRDTEAFF
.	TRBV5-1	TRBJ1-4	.	TGCGCCAGCAGCTTGGACAGTACTAATGAAAAACTGTTTTTT	CASSLDSTNEKLFF
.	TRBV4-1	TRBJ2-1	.	TGCGCCAGCAGCCCGGGGATGGGGAGCAATGAGCAGTTCTTC	CASSPGMGSNEQFF
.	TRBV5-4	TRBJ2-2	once	TGTGCCAGCAGCCTAGAGGTTGGGACCGGGGAGCTGTTTTTT	CASSLEVGTGELFF
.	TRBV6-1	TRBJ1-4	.	TGTGCCAGCAGTGAAGACTGGACAGCTAATGAAAAACTGTTTTTT	CASSEDWTANEKLFF
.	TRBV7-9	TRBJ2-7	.	TGTGCCAGCAGCTTAAGGAGCTACGAGCAGTACTTC	CASSLRSYEQYF
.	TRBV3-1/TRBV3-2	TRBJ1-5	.	TGTGCCAGCAGCCAAGACCCCAGGGCTCACTTATACAATCAGCCCCAGCATTTT	CASSQDPRAHLYNQPQHF
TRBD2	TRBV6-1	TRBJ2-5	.	TGTGCCAGCAGTGAGCTAGCGGGGGGCCCACAAGAGACCCAGTACTTC	CASSELAGGPQETQYF
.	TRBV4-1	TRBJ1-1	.	TGCGCCAGCAGCCAGTATGGACAGTTTGAAGCTTTCTTT	CASSQYGQFEAFF